These T cell receptor beta chains were read from a single sample in a study of T-cell reconstitution after alpha-beta-depleted transplantation in children. TCRdb re-called the PCR reads through MiXCR, storing one row per CDR3 protein. This sample has 250,000 to 300,000 distinct CDR3 sequences, with 10% found just once. The source material was PBMCs, sampled before TCRalphabeta/CD19-depleted stem cell transplant. Source of these receptors: a boy in the first two years of life with acute myeloid leukemia, due to receive a stem cell transplant. CDR3s include the opening cysteine and the closing phenylalanine or tryptophan. A D gene is named only where the DNA matches it firmly. Some rows have no size entry. The others give once, few or many, or a class for an expanded clone.

clone_size d_call j_call v_call cdr3_aa cdr3_nt
- TRBD1 TRBJ2-4 TRBV20-1 CSARRTGKNIQYF TGCAGTGCTAGGAGGACAGGGAAAAACATTCAGTACTTC
many - TRBJ1-2 TRBV28 CASSFSENYGYTF TGTGCCAGCAGTTTTTCAGAAAACTATGGCTACACCTTC
few - TRBJ2-1 TRBV25-1 CASSEPGVRNEQFF TGTGCCAGCAGTGAACCGGGGGTCCGGAATGAGCAGTTCTTC
- TRBD1 TRBJ1-1 TRBV12-5 CASGLETGGTEAFF TGTGCTAGTGGTTTGGAAACAGGGGGGACTGAAGCTTTCTTT
many TRBD1 TRBJ2-2 TRBV12-3/TRBV12-4 CASSFGDRVVGELFF TGTGCCAGCAGTTTCGGGGACAGGGTGGTCGGGGAGCTGTTTTTT
many TRBD2 TRBJ2-6 TRBV7-6 CASSLGGLAGGATSGANVLTF TGTGCCAGCAGCTTAGGGGGACTAGCGGGGGGCGCTACCTCTGGGGCCAACGTCCTGACTTTC
- - TRBJ2-1 TRBV3-1 CASSHPGAYEQFF TGTGCCAGCAGCCACCCCGGGGCCTACGAGCAGTTCTTC
- - TRBJ2-3 TRBV7-8 CASSVDSWADTQYF TGTGCCAGTAGCGTAGATAGCTGGGCAGATACGCAGTATTTT
many - TRBJ1-4 TRBV4-1 CASSKPGTSNEKLFF TGCGCCAGCAGCAAGCCGGGGACAAGTAATGAAAAACTGTTTTTT
many TRBD2 TRBJ2-5 TRBV12-3/TRBV12-4 CASRTSGLPTQYF TGTGCCAGCAGGACTAGCGGCCTACCGACCCAGTACTTC
many - TRBJ2-7 TRBV7-3 CASSLFDSGSGEQYF TGTGCCAGCAGCTTATTTGATTCGGGTTCGGGCGAGCAGTACTTC
- TRBD2 TRBJ2-1 TRBV10-3 CAISGTSGRQNEQFF TGTGCCATCAGTGGGACTAGCGGGAGACAGAATGAGCAGTTCTTC
many - TRBJ2-3 TRBV29-1 CSGCWLNLDTQYF TGCAGCGGATGTTGGTTAAACTTAGATACGCAGTATTTT
- TRBD1 TRBJ2-2 TRBV20-1 CSAPRRTGAGTGELFF TGCAGTGCTCCGCGTCGGACAGGGGCGGGCACCGGGGAGCTGTTTTTT
many TRBD1 TRBJ2-2 TRBV7-7 CASSFGDSNTGELFF TGTGCCAGCAGCTTCGGGGACAGCAACACCGGGGAGCTGTTTTTT
many - TRBJ2-2 TRBV28 CAIGTLNTGELFF TGTGCCATCGGGACATTGAACACCGGGGAGCTGTTTTTT
many TRBD2 TRBJ2-7 TRBV2 CASRGLAGHYEQYF TGTGCCAGCCGGGGACTAGCGGGCCACTACGAGCAGTACTTC
many TRBD2 TRBJ2-3 TRBV4-3 CASSQDEAAGVHTDTQYF TGCGCCAGCAGCCAAGATGAGGCGGCGGGAGTCCACACAGATACGCAGTATTTT
many - TRBJ2-1 TRBV4-3 CASSHYTRYNEQFF TGCGCCAGCAGCCACTACACTAGGTACAATGAGCAGTTCTTC
many - TRBJ2-7 TRBV20-1 CSAWGNSYEQYF TGCAGTGCTTGGGGGAACTCCTACGAGCAGTACTTC
many - TRBJ1-3 TRBV5-1 CASSLSDRMSSGNTIYF TGCGCCAGCAGCTTGAGTGACCGGATGAGCTCTGGAAACACCATATATTTT
many TRBD2 TRBJ2-1 TRBV29-1 CSVEGDFGLALSYNEQFF TGCAGCGTTGAAGGGGATTTTGGACTAGCCCTCTCCTACAATGAGCAGTTCTTC
many TRBD2 TRBJ2-3 TRBV6-1 CASSEERTSGRRRTDTQYF TGTGCCAGCAGTGAAGAGAGAACTAGCGGGAGGCGGCGCACAGATACGCAGTATTTT
many - TRBJ2-3 TRBV28 CASGSGTRTDTQYF TGTGCCAGCGGATCCGGGACCCGAACAGATACGCAGTATTTT
- - TRBJ2-7 TRBV29-1 CSVRTGRTSYEQYF TGCAGCGTTCGTACAGGGAGGACCTCCTACGAGCAGTACTTC
many - TRBJ2-5 TRBV7-2 CASSLVERGRETQYF TGTGCCAGCAGCTTAGTCGAGAGGGGAAGAGAGACCCAGTACTTC
few - TRBJ2-1 TRBV11-2 CASSLVAGGFTIEQFF TGTGCCAGCAGCTTAGTGGCAGGGGGGTTTACAATTGAGCAGTTCTTC
- - TRBJ1-2 TRBV7-2 CASSYQFDGYTF TGTGCTAGCAGTTATCAATTTGATGGCTACACCTTC
many - TRBJ2-3 TRBV20-1 CSARVIDTQYF TGCAGTGCTAGAGTAATAGATACGCAGTATTTT
many TRBD2 TRBJ2-3 TRBV7-2 CASNYLLLAGGLDTQYF TGTGCCAGCAACTACCTTTTACTAGCGGGAGGGCTCGATACGCAGTATTTT
few TRBD1 TRBJ2-3 TRBV5-1 CASSLGTGVGDTQYF TGCGCCAGCAGCTTGGGGACAGGGGTTGGGGATACGCAGTATTTT
many TRBD2 TRBJ2-7 TRBV7-8 CASSPRRGTSGTYEQYF TGTGCCAGCAGCCCCCGTAGAGGGACTAGCGGAACCTACGAGCAGTACTTC
many - TRBJ1-6 TRBV20-1 CSAKSPDNSPLHF TGCAGTGCCAAATCTCCGGATAATTCACCCCTCCACTTT
many TRBD1 TRBJ1-4 TRBV28 CASSLSRGTGERVF TGTGCCAGCAGTTTATCGCGGGGAACAGGGGAACGGGTTTTT
few TRBD2 TRBJ2-7 TRBV5-1 CASSAGLAGLRSEQYF TGCGCCAGCAGCGCTGGACTAGCGGGTCTCCGGTCCGAGCAGTACTTC
- - TRBJ2-6 TRBV25-1 CASSETQGSGANVLAF TGTGCCAGTAGCGAAACCCAGGGTTCTGGGGCCAACGTCCTGGCTTTC
many - TRBJ2-3 TRBV20-1 CSARDPITDTQYF TGCAGTGCTAGAGACCCGATCACAGATACGCAGTATTTT
many - TRBJ1-2 TRBV12-3/TRBV12-4 CASSLLDYGYTF TGTGCCAGCAGTTTGCTGGACTATGGCTACACCTTC
many - TRBJ1-5 TRBV29-1 CSVGGGGNQPQHF TGCAGCGTTGGAGGGGGGGGCAATCAGCCCCAGCATTTT
few - TRBJ2-1 TRBV12-3/TRBV12-4 CASKPWVADSYNEQFF TGTGCCAGCAAACCCTGGGTAGCGGATTCCTACAATGAGCAGTTCTTC
medium-sized TRBD2 TRBJ2-3 TRBV7-9 CASSSGLAPFTDTQYF TGTGCCAGCAGCTCGGGACTAGCGCCTTTCACAGATACGCAGTATTTT
- - TRBJ1-4 TRBV5-1 CASSLDKTNEKLFF TGCGCCAGCAGCTTGGACAAAACTAATGAAAAACTGTTTTTT
many - TRBJ2-7 TRBV5-6 CASRGWGRSYEQYF TGTGCCAGCAGGGGATGGGGCCGCTCCTACGAGCAGTACTTC
- - TRBJ2-1 TRBV12-3/TRBV12-4 CASSALESYNEQFF TGTGCCAGCAGTGCACTTGAGAGCTACAATGAGCAGTTCTTC
many - TRBJ2-7 TRBV12-3/TRBV12-4 CASRGTLGYEQYF TGTGCCAGCAGGGGGACGCTCGGGTACGAGCAGTACTTC
many - TRBJ2-2 TRBV24-1 CATSDLRERAGELFF TGTGCCACCAGTGATTTGAGGGAGAGGGCCGGGGAGCTGTTTTTT
few - TRBJ1-6 TRBV19 CASTDGQGFNSPLHF TGTGCCAGTACGGATGGCCAGGGTTTTAATTCACCCCTCCACTTT
- - TRBJ2-4 TRBV20-1 CSAPVGWRDVKNIQYF TGCAGTGCCCCGGTCGGATGGAGGGATGTCAAAAACATTCAGTACTTC